Described below is a single TCR beta chain sequence and its context. Its cognate antigen is unknown. The sample originates from a study of OX40 agonist ivuxolimab in advanced cancers. Study-level findings and limits: Partial responders receiving 0.1-3.0 mg/kg showed among the lowest clonal expansion.

CDR3 length equals 14 residues. Per germline, CDR1 SGHRS and CDR2 YFSETQ. V was cut by 2 bases and J by 4 bases, with 10 bases left in between. Data came from immunoSEQ multiplex PCR; TCRdb stores just in-frame clones and leaves some out. The sample contains fewer than 35,000 clones, 80% to 95% of which appear only once. Samples were taken at baseline and on day 1 of cycles 4 and 7. The V and J genes are TRBV5-1 and TRBJ2-1, with D tentatively TRBD2 (6 bases). This TCR was sampled from an adult with an advanced solid tumor such as melanoma, head and neck, liver or kidney cancer. The source was CD4+ or CD8+ T cells sorted from blood, collected in a trial of the OX40 agonist ivuxolimab. CDR3 loop: CASSFSGAYNEQFF. In nucleotides, the CDR3 is TGCGCCAGCAGCTTTAGCGGCGCATACAATGAGCAGTTCTTC.